Described below is a single TCR beta chain sequence and its context. This specimen comes from a study of technical replicates of blood from a handful of donors. The CDR3 loop spans 14 amino acids. Germline values: CDR1 SGHRS, CDR2 YFSETQ. With V trimmed by 0 bases and J by 8 bases, 5 bases remained unmatched. Sequencing used immunoSEQ multiplex PCR; TCRdb keeps in-frame clones, though not all of them. The table records nearly 80,000 clones, just under 95% of them present only once. Material: T cells isolated from PBMCs. The chain employs TRBV5-1 and TRBJ2-1; 7 bases agree with TRBD1. The sequence was obtained from a human donor in good health. The CDR3 loop reads CASSLGQGYDEQFF. In nucleotides, the CDR3 is TGCGCCAGCAGCTTGGGACAGGGTTACGATGAGCAGTTCTTC.